A single sample is the source of the 13 T cell receptor beta chains below, sequenced in a study of PD-1 blockade in classical Hodgkin lymphoma. Every one of the patients relapsed after autologous stem cell transplantation (brentuximab vedotin exposure was variable). Produced via immunoSEQ multiplex PCR; TCRdb's table is partial and in-frame only. The table records around 45,000 clones, over 65% of them present only once. The sample here was peripheral blood mononuclear cells (PBMCs), taken before the second cycle of nivolumab. The receptors stem from a human donor with classical Hodgkin lymphoma.

This clone was seen a handful of times. V and J are TRBV18 and TRBJ2-2; TRBD1 might be the D (5 bases). The germline V gene has CDR1 KGHSH and CDR2 LQKENI. V dropped 2 bases and J dropped 8 bases, with 12 bases sitting between them. The CDR3 covers 14 residues. The CDR3 protein is CASSPTSRVGELFF. CDR3 nucleotides: TGTGCCAGCTCACCAACATCCAGGGTAGGGGAGCTGTTTTTT.

This clone was counted a single time. The chain couples TRBV6-6 to TRBJ2-5, with D possibly being TRBD2 (5 bases). Germline CDR1 is MNHNY and CDR2 is SVGAGI (reference sequence). This CDR3 region has 13 residues. V was clipped by 6 bases and J by 5 bases, with 13 bases between them. The CDR3 bases are TGTGCCAGCAGCCGGCGGACTCTCGAGACCCAGTACTTC. This translates into CASSRRTLETQYF.

J is TRBJ2-1 and V is TRBV15; D is unresolved. Germline V gene sequence: CDR1 LNHNV, CDR2 YYDKDF (reference sequence). Trimming took off 1 base at V and 3 bases at J, with 4 bases between the two ends. The CDR3 extends over 13 amino acids. The CDR3 nucleotides read TGTGCCACCAGCAGAGGGGACTACAATGAGCAGTTCTTC. It yields the protein CATSRGDYNEQFF. Full variable domain (missing parts from reference TRBV15 and TRBJ2-1): DAMVIQNPRYQVTQFGKPVTLSCSQTLNHNVMYWYQQKSSQAPKLLFHYYDKDFNNEADTPDNFQSRRPNTSFCFLDIRSPGLGDTAMYLCATSRGDYNEQFFGPGTRLTVL.

The chain couples TRBV30 to TRBJ1-2; unclear D gene. V shed 2 bases and J shed 6 bases, with 13 bases lying between them. Germline lookup yields CDR1 GTSNPN and CDR2 SVGIG (reference sequence). This CDR3 is built from 13 residues. The CDR3 here is CAWSPAFVDGYTF. CDR3 sequence (DNA): TGTGCCTGGAGTCCCGCGTTCGTGGATGGCTACACCTTC.

This chain links TRBV13 with TRBJ2-3; the D call may be TRBD1 or TRBD2 (7 bases each). V was clipped by 7 bases and J by 5 bases, with 22 bases between them. Germline loops: CDR1 PRHDT, CDR2 FYEKMQ (reference sequence). The CDR3 extends over 16 amino acids. The CDR3 DNA is TGTGCCAGCACCGAGGGGGCGGGAGCGGTAGTAGATACGCAGTATTTT. Translated, it gives CASTEGAGAVVDTQYF.

The CDR3 region is CASSPRWAGAFTNYGYTF. CDR3 sequence (DNA): TGCGCCAGCAGCCCCCGTTGGGCAGGGGCTTTCACTAACTATGGCTACACCTTC. The chain couples TRBV5-1 to TRBJ1-2, with D possibly matching TRBD1 (6 bases). There are 18 residues in the CDR3. Germline-derived CDR1 and CDR2 are SGHRS and YFSETQ. The V end was cut by 4 bases, the J end by 0 bases, with 22 bases between.

This sequence joins TRBV5-5 and TRBJ2-1, with 7 bases that match TRBD2. V trimming: 0 bases; J trimming: 8 bases; junction bases outside the gene matches: 17. Germline V CDR1 and CDR2: SGHKS, YYEKEE (reference sequence). The CDR3 consists of 18 residues. CDR3 in amino acids: CASSLEELGGGPMDEQFF. Written as DNA, the CDR3 is TGTGCCAGCAGCTTGGAAGAATTAGGCGGGGGTCCTATGGATGAGCAGTTCTTC. Looking up the rest from reference TRBV5-5 and TRBJ2-1 gives the full variable domain: DAGVTQSPTHLIKTRGQQVTLRCSPISGHKSVSWYQQVLGQGPQFIFQYYEKEERGRGNFPDRFSARQFPNYSSELNVNALLLGDSALYLCASSLEELGGGPMDEQFFGPGTRLTVL.

The table lists this clone with a few counts. The chain has TRBV13 and TRBJ1-2; D is unclear. This CDR3 region has 15 residues. From germline, CDR1 is PRHDT and CDR2 FYEKMQ (reference sequence). Trimming took 6 bases from V and 0 from J, leaving 14 bases between them. Here the CDR3 reads CASSGGPATNYGYTF. The DNA for the CDR3 is TGTGCCAGCAGTGGAGGGCCCGCCACTAACTATGGCTACACCTTC.

The rearrangement joins TRBV5-4 to TRBJ1-2, with D unclear. This CDR3 spans 13 amino acids. Germline values: CDR1 SGHNT, CDR2 YYREEE (reference sequence). Trimming shortened V by 3 bases and J by 8 bases, and 14 bases separated the two germline ends. The CDR3 region has the DNA TGTGCCAGCAGCTGGGGAGATCCTTCGGGCTACACCTTC. Its protein product is CASSWGDPSGYTF.

This chain connects TRBV27 to TRBJ1-1; D is undetermined. The CDR3 contains 12 residues. V was shortened by 9 bases and J by 1 base, with 9 bases between the two germline ends. Germline V gene sequence: CDR1 MNHEY, CDR2 SMNVEV (reference sequence). The DNA for the CDR3 is TGTGCCAGTCAGGAGGGGAACACTGAAGCTTTCTTT. Translating gives CASQEGNTEAFF.

This sequence joins TRBV5-6 and TRBJ1-2; D unresolved. The CDR3 consists of 14 residues. The germline V gene has CDR1 SGHDT and CDR2 YYEEEE. V lost 2 bases to trimming and J lost 8 bases, with 16 bases between them. The DNA for the CDR3 is TGTGCCAGCAGCTTACCCCCCTTTTACGGCGGCTACACCTTC. Protein sequence: CASSLPPFYGGYTF.

In its sample, this clone was seen a few times. V gene TRBV18 combines with J gene TRBJ2-2; unclear D gene. There are 15 residues in the CDR3. The V gene's germline CDR1 is KGHSH and CDR2 LQKENI. V was shortened by 5 bases and J by 5 bases, with 15 bases between the two germline ends. Here the CDR3 reads CASSNLPVRTGELFF. DNA of the CDR3: TGTGCCAGCTCAAACCTTCCAGTTAGGACCGGGGAGCTGTTTTTT.

The gene calls are TRBV4-3 and TRBJ2-2, with a weak D call TRBD2 (6 bases). This CDR3 has 16 amino acids. V dropped 0 bases and J dropped 9 bases, with 17 bases sitting between them. Germline V gene data show CDR1 as LGHNA and CDR2 as YSLEER. The CDR3 region has the DNA TGCGCCAGCAGCCAAGATAGCGGACTGGCGTTTCGGGAGCTGTTTTTT. This translates into CASSQDSGLAFRELFF.